This entry is about one T cell receptor (beta chain). What it recognizes is unknown. It was with 60 Vbeta and 13 Jbeta primers that the PCR ran. Sequenced by immunoSEQ multiplex PCR; TCRdb stores in-frame clones only, minus some. The sample contains 180,000 or so clones, 80% to 90% of which appear only once. V lost 2 bases to trimming and J lost 4 bases, with 14 bases between them. CDR1 and CDR2 from the germline V gene are LNHDA and SQIVND (reference sequence). This CDR3 has 15 amino acids. The sample originates from a study of cytomegalovirus exposure and HLA in healthy donors. Study-level information: Samples from HLA-typed donors yielded approximately 80 million unique TCRs in an early data release. Regarding the study as a whole: What was likely a sequencing artifact was a cluster of highly shared sequence variants. Most subjects had HLA-A and HLA-B alleles reportedly predicted accurately by TCR beta sequences. Analyzed later, association rates of TCRs varied across HLA loci, with DRB1 most and HLA-C fewest.

This clonotype was sampled from a young woman in good health and CMV-seronegative. This chain joins TRBV19 and TRBJ1-1; D gene ambiguous. The source material was PBMCs. The CDR3 coding sequence is TGTGCCAGTAGTATATCATTGGGAGTACTCACTGAAGCTTTCTTT. Its protein is CASSISLGVLTEAFF.